The text below deals with one T cell receptor (beta chain). The patients had localized lung adenocarcinoma, a non-small cell subtype. This sample is part of a study of CD4 and CD8 cells across lung adenocarcinoma regions. The CDR3 contains 15 residues. Germline values: CDR1 MNHEY, CDR2 SVGAGI. J was trimmed by 5 bases and V by 4 bases; bases with no gene match: 3. TCRdb recomputed calls from the PCR reads with MiXCR, one row per CDR3 protein. The data contain about 5,700 distinct CDR3 sequences, around 50% of them seen just once; the ten biggest clones take up about 20%. This chain links TRBV6-5 with TRBJ2-1; TRBD2 agrees at 12 bases. The sample was CD4+ T cells from the margin of a lung tumor. The sequence was collected from a male donor with lung adenocarcinoma. The CD4 and CD8 labels of this study may be unreliable. The DNA for the CDR3 is TGTGCCAGCAGTTCCCTAGCGGGAGGGGACAATGAGCAGTTCTTC. The encoded protein is CASSSLAGGDNEQFF.